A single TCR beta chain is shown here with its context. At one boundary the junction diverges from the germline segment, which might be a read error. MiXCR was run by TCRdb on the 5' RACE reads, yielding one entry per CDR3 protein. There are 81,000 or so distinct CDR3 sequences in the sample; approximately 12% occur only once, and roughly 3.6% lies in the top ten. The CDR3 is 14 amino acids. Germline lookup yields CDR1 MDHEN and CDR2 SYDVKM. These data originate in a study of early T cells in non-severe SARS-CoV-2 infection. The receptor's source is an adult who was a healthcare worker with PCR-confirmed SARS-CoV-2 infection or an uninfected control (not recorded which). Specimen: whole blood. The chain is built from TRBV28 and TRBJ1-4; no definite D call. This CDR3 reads CASSPPPDTTLLVF. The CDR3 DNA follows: TGTGCCAGCAGCCCTCCTCCCGACACCACGCTGTTGGTTTTT. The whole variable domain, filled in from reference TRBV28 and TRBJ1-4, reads DVKVTQSSRYLVKRTGEKVFLECVQDMDHENMFWYRQDPGLGLRLIYFSYDVKMKEKGDIPEGYSVSREKKERFSLILESASTNQTSMYLCASSPPPDTTLLVFGSGTQLSVL.